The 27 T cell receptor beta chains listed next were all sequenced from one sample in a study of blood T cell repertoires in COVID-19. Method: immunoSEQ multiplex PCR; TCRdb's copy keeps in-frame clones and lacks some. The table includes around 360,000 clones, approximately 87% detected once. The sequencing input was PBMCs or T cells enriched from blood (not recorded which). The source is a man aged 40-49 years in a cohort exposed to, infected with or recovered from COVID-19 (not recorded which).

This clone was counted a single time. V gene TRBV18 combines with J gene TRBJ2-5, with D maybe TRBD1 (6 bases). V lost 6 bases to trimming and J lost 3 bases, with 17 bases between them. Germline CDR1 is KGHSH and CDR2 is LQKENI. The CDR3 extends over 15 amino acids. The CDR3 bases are TGTGCCAGCTCGCTCACCAGGGGCCTCAAAGAGACCCAGTACTTC. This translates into CASSLTRGLKETQYF.

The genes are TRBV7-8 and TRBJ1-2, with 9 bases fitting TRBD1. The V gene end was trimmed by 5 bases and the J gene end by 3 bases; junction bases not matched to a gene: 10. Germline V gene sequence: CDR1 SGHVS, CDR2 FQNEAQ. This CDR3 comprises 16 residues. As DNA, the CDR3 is TGTGCCAGCAGCCCTAGGGGGACAGGGAAGGACTATGGCTACACCTTC. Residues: CASSPRGTGKDYGYTF.

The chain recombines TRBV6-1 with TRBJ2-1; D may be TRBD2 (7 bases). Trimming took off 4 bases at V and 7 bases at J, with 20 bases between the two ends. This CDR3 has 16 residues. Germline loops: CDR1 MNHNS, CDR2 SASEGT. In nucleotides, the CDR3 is TGTGCCAGCAGTGCGGTCCGGGGGGCCCTTGTGAATGAGCAGTTCTTC. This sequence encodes CASSAVRGALVNEQFF.

The CDR3 bases are TGTGCCAGCAGTGAGACTAGCGGCTCAACCCAGTACTTC. It yields the protein CASSETSGSTQYF. This chain connects TRBV6-1 to TRBJ2-5; 9 bases agree with TRBD2. From germline, CDR1 is MNHNS and CDR2 SASEGT. CDR3 size: 13 residues. Trimming removed 3 bases from V and 8 bases from J; junction bases left unmatched: 4.

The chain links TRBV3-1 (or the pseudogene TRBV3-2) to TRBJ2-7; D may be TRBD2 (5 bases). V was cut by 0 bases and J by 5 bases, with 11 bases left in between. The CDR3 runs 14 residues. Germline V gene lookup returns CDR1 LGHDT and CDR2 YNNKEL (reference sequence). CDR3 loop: CASSQDPPSHEQYF. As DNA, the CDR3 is TGTGCCAGCAGCCAAGATCCCCCTAGCCACGAGCAGTACTTC.

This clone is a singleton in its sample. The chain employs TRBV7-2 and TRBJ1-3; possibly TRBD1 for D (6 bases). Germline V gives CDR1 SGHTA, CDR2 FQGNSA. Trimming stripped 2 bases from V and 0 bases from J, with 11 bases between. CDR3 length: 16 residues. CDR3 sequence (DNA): TGTGCCAGCAGCTTACGGACAGCAACCTCTGGAAACACCATATATTTT. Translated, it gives CASSLRTATSGNTIYF.

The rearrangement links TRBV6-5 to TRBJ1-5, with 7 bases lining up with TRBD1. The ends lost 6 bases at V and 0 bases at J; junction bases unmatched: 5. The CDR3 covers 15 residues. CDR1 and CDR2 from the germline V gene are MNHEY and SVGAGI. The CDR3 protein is CASSRNRGSNQPQHF. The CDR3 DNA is TGTGCCAGCAGCCGTAACAGGGGTAGCAATCAGCCCCAGCATTTT.

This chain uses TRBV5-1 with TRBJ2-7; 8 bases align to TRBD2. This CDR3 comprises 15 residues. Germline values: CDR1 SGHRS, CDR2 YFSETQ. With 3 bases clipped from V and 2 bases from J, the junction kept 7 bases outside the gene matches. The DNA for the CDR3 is TGCGCCAGCAGCTCGGGGGGGACAAATACCTACGAGCAGTACTTC. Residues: CASSSGGTNTYEQYF.

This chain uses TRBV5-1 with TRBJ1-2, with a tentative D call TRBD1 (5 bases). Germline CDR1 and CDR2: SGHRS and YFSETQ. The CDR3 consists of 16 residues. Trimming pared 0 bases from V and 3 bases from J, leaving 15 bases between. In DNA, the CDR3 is TGCGCCAGCAGCTTGGGTTGGACCCAAGGGGACTATGGCTACACCTTC. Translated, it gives CASSLGWTQGDYGYTF.

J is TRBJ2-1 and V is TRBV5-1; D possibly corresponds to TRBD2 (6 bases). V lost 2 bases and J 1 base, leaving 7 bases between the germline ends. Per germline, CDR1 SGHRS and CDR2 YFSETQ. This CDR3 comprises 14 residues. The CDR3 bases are TGCGCCAGCAGCTTCGCGGGATCCTACAATGAGCAGTTCTTC. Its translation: CASSFAGSYNEQFF. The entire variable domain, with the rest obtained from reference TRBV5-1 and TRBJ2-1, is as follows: KAGVTQTPRYLIKTRGQQVTLSCSPISGHRSVSWYQQTPGQGLQFLFEYFSETQRNKGNFPGRFSGRQFSNSRSEMNVSTLELGDSALYLCASSFAGSYNEQFFGPGTRLTVL.

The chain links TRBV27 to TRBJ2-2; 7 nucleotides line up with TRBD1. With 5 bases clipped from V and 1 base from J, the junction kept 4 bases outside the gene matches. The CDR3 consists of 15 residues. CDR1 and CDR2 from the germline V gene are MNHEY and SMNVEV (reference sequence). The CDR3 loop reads CASSPRTGNTGELFF. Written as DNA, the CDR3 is TGTGCCAGCAGTCCCCGGACAGGGAACACCGGGGAGCTGTTTTTT.

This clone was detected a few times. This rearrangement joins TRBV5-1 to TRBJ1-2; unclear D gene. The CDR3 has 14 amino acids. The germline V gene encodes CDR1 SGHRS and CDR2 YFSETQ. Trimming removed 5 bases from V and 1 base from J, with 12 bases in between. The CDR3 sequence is CASRSGTVNYGYTF. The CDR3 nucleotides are TGCGCCAGCAGATCCGGAACAGTTAACTATGGCTACACCTTC.

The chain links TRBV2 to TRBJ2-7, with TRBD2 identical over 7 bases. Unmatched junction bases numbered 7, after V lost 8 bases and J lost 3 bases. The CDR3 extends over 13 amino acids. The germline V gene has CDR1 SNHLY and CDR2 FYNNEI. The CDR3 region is CASGSGGFYEQYF. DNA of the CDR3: TGTGCCAGCGGGTCGGGGGGTTTCTACGAGCAGTACTTC. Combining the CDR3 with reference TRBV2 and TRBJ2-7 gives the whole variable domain EPEVTQTPSHQVTQMGQEVILRCVPISNHLYFYWYRQILGQKVEFLVSFYNNEISEKSEIFDDQFSVERPDGSNFTLKIRSTKLEDSAMYFCASGSGGFYEQYFGPGTRLTVT.

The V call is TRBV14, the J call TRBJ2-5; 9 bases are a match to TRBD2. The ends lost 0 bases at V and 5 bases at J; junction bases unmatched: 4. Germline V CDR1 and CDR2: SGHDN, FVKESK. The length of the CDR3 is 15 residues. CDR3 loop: CASSQDGTSWETQYF. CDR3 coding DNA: TGTGCCAGCAGCCAAGATGGGACTAGCTGGGAGACCCAGTACTTC. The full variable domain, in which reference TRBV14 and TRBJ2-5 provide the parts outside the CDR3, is EAGVTQFPSHSVIEKGQTVTLRCDPISGHDNLYWYRRVMGKEIKFLLHFVKESKQDESGMPNNRFLAERTGGTYSTLKVQPAELEDSGVYFCASSQDGTSWETQYFGPGTRLLVL.

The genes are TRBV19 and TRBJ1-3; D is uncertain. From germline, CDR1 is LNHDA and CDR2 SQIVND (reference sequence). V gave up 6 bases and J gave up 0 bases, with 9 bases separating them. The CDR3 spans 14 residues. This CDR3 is CASSQAFSGNTIYF. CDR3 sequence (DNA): TGTGCCAGTAGCCAGGCTTTCTCTGGAAACACCATATATTTT. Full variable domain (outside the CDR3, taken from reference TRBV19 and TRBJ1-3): DGGITQSPKYLFRKEGQNVTLSCEQNLNHDAMYWYRQDPGQGLRLIYYSQIVNDFQKGDIAEGYSVSREKKESFPLTVTSAQKNPTAFYLCASSQAFSGNTIYFGEGSWLTVV.

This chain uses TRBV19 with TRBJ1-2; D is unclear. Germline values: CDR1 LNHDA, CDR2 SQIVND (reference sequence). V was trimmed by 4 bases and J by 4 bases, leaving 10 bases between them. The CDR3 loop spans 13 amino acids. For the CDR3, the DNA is TGTGCCAGTAGTAGTATTTTTATCTATGGCTACACCTTC. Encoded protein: CASSSIFIYGYTF.

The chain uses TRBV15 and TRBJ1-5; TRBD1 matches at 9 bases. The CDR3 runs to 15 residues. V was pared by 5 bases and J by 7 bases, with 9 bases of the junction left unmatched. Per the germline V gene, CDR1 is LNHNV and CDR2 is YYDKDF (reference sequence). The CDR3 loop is CATSGRDRVMQPQHF. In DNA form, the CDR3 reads TGTGCCACCAGCGGGAGGGACAGGGTGATGCAGCCCCAGCATTTT. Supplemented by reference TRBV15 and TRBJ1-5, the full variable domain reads DAMVIQNPRYQVTQFGKPVTLSCSQTLNHNVMYWYQQKSSQAPKLLFHYYDKDFNNEADTPDNFQSRRPNTSFCFLDIRSPGLGDTAMYLCATSGRDRVMQPQHFGDGTRLSIL.

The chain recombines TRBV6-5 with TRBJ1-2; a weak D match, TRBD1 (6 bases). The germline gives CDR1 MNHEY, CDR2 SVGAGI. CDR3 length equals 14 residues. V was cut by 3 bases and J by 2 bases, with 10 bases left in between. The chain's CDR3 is CASSYRQENYGYTF. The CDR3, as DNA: TGTGCCAGCAGTTATAGACAGGAGAACTATGGCTACACCTTC.

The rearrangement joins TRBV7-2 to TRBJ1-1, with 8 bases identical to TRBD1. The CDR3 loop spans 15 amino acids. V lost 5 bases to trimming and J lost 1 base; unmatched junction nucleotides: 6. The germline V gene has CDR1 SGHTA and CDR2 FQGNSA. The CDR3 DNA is TGTGCCAGCAGCCCAACAGGGGGAAGGAACACTGAAGCTTTCTTT. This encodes CASSPTGGRNTEAFF.

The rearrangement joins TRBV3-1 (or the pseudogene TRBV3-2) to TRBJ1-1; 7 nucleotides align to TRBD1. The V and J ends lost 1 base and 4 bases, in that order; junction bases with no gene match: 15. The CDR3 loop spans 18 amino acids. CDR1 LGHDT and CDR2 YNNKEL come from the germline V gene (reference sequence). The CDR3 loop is CASSQVVGTALAGTEAFF. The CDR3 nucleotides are TGTGCCAGCAGCCAAGTGGTGGGGACAGCACTCGCGGGCACTGAAGCTTTCTTT.

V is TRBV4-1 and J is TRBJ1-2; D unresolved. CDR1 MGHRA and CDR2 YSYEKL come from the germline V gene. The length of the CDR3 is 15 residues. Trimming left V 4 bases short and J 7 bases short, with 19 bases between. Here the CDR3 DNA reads TGCGCCAGCAGCCCTCCCGGACTCACCACGGGTGGCTACACCTTC. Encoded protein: CASSPPGLTTGGYTF.

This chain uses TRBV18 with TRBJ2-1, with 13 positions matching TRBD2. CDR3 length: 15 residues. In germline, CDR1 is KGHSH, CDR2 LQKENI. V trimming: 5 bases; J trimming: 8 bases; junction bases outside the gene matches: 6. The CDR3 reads CASSAGLAGVDEQFF. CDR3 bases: TGTGCCAGCTCAGCAGGACTAGCGGGAGTTGATGAGCAGTTCTTC. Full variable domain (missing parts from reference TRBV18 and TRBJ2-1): NAGVMQNPRHLVRRRGQEARLRCSPMKGHSHVYWYRQLPEEGLKFMVYLQKENIIDESGMPKERFSAEFPKEGPSILRIQQVVRGDSAAYFCASSAGLAGVDEQFFGPGTRLTVL.

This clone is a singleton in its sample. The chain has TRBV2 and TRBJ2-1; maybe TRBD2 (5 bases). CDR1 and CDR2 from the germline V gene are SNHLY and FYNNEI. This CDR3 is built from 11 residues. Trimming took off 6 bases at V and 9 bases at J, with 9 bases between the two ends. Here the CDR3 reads CASRFGLEQFF. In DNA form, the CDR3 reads TGTGCCAGCAGGTTCGGACTTGAGCAGTTCTTC.

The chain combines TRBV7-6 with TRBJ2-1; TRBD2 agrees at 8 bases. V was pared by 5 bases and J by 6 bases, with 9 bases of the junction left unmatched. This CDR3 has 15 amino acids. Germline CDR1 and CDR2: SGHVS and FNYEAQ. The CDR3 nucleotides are TGTGCCAGCAGCCCTATAGCGGGACAAATCAATGAGCAGTTCTTC. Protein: CASSPIAGQINEQFF. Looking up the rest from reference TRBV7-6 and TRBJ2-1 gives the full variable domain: GAGVSQSPRYKVTKRGQDVALRCDPISGHVSLYWYRQALGQGPEFLTYFNYEAQQDKSGLPNDRFSAERPEGSISTLTIQRTEQRDSAMYRCASSPIAGQINEQFFGPGTRLTVL.

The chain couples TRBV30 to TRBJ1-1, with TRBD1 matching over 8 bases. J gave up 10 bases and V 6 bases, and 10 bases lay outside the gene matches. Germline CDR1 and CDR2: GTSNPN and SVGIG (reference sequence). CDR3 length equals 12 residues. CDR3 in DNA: TGTGCCTGTAGGACAGGGAGATTTTCAGCTTTCTTT. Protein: CACRTGRFSAFF. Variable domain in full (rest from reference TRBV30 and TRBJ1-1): SQTIHQWPATLVQPVGSPLSLECTVEGTSNPNLYWYRQAAGRGLQLLFYSVGIGQISSEVPQNLSASRPQDRQFILSSKKLLLSDSGFYLCACRTGRFSAFFGQGTRLTVV.

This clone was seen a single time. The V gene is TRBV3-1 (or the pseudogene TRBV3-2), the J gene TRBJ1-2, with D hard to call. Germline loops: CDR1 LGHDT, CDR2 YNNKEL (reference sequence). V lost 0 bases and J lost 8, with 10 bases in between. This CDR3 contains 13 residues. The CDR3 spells CASSQDRILGYTF. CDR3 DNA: TGTGCCAGCAGCCAAGATCGTATCTTGGGCTACACCTTC.

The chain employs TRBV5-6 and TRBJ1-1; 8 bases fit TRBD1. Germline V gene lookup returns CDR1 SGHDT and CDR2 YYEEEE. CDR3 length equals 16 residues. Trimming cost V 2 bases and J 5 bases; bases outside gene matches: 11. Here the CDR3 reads CASSLNGETGDTEAFF. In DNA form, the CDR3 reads TGTGCCAGCAGCTTAAATGGCGAGACAGGGGATACTGAAGCTTTCTTT.